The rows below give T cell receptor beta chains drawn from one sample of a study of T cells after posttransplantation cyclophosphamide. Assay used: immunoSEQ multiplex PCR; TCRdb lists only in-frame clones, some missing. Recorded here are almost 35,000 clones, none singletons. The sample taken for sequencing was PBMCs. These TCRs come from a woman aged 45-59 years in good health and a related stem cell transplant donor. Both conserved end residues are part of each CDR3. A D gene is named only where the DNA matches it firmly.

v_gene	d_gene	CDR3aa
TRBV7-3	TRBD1	CASSSGGQGTGNTIYF
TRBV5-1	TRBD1	CASSFPGQESFETQYF
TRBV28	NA	CASSLSVNTEAFF
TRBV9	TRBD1	CASSVGQGNNEKLFF
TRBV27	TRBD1	CASSLGQEVAPQHF
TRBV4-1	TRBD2	CASSQDGLAGNTGELFF
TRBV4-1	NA	CASSHAGLQETQYF
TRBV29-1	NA	CSGQRGDTGELFF
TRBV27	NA	CASSLDSDQPQHF
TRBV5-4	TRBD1	CASSSGGQGETGDTQYF
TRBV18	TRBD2	CASSLAGGVNEQFF
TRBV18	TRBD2	CASSPRLGLAGGAYEQYF
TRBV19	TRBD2	CASHPLAGDGTGELFF
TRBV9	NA	CASSGGVGWGETQYF
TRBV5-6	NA	CASGPTPGGPRGQYF
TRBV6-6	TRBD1	CASSPGQGRNEQFF
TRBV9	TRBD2	CASSVSSGTYNEQFF
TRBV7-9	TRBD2	CASRAGVSPSTDTQYF
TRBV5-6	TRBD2	CASSLLAGTENEQFF
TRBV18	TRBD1	CASAQGDTEAFF
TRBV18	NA	CASHDRGAAQPQHF
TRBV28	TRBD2	CASSPLAGAYNEQFF
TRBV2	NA	CASSYTENTEAFF
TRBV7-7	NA	CASSHRLTGQQYF
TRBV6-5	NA	CASSSEGPRSNQPQHF
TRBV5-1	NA	CASSLARETQYF
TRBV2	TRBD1	CASSSQGALGAFF
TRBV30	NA	CAWSVGLAGLDTQYF
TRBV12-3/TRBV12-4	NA	CASAFGRAAGLQYF
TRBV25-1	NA	CASSDGQGSGRGNEQFF
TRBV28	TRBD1	CASVLQGVTEAFF
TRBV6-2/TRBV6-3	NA	CASSNIGGLTSRQDTQYF
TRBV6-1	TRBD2	CASSATSGNTGELFF
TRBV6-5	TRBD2	CASSYSGSGGGTSLFF
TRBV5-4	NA	CASSLDSGEQYF
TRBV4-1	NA	CASSQEVTGTGTDTQYF
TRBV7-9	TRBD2	CASSSGDYAGGPTDTQYF
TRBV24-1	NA	CATSDFVRKGVDEQFF
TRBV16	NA	CASSQSEGDTQYF
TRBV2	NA	CASSVISGTQPQHF
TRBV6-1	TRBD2	CASVNPGGTYNEQFF
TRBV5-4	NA	CASSPPPGSGHEQFF
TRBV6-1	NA	CASSELSGYSNQPQHF
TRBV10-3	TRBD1	CASRDRGQGVQETQYF
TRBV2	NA	CASSESGFPEAFF
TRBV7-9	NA	CASSLVPSYYEQYF